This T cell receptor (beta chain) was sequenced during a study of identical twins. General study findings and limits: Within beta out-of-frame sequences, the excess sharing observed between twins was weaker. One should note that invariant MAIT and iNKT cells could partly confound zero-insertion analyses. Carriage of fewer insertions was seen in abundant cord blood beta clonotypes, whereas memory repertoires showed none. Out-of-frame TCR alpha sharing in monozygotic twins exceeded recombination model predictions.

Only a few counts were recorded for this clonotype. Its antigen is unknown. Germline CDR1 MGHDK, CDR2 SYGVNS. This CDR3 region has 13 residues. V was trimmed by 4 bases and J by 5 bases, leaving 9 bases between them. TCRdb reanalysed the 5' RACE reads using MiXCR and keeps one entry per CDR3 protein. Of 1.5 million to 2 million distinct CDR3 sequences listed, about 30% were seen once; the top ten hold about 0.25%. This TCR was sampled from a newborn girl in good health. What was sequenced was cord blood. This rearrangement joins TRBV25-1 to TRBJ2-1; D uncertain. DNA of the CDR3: TGTGCCAGCAGTGGAAGGATGCACAATGAGCAGTTCTTC. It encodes CASSGRMHNEQFF.